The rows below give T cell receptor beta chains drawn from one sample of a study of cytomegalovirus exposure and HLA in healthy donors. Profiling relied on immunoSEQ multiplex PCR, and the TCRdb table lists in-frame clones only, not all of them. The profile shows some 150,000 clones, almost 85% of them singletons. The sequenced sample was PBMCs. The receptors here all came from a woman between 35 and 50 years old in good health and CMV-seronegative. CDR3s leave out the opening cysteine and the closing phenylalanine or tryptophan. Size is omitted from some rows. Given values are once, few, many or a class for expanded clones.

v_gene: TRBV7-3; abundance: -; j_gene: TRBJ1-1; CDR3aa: ASGSGMNTEAF
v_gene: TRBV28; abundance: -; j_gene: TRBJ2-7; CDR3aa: ASSFNPGQGTHEQY
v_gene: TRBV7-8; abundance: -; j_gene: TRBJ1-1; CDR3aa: ASSPPIGLNTEAF
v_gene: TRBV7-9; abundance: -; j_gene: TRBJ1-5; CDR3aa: ASSLSGGDQPQH
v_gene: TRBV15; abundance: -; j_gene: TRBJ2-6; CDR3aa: ATSRDLSGANVLT
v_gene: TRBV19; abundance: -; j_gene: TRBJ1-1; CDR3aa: ASSNHLETNTEAF
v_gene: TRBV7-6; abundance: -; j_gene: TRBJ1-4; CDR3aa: ASSLTGSNEKLF
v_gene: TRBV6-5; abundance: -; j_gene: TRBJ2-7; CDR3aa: ASSTIRARSYEQY
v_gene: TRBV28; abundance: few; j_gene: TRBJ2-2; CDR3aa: ASSLYRGLNTGELF
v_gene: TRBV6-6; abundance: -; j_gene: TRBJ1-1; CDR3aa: ASSYGPIMNTEAF
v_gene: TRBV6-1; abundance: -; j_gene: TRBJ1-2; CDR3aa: ASSYRGPNYGYT
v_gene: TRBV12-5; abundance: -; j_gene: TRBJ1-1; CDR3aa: ASGLAPEQADTEAF
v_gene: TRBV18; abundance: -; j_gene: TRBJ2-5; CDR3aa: ASSPQGVEVETQY
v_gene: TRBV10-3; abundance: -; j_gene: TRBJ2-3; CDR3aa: AIREPGERTDTQY
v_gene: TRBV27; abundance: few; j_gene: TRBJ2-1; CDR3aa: ASSFVTSGTYNEQF
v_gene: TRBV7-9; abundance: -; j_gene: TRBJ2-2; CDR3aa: ASSLARGNTGELF
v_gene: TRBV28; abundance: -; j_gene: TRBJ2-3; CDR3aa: ASSLDFRGTRYQGPTDTQY
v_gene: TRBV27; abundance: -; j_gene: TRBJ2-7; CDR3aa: ASSSTSYEQY
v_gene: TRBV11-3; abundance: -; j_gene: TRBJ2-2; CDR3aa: ASSLDGEGAGELF
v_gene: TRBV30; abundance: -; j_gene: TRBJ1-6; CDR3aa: AWSVLDGAPLH
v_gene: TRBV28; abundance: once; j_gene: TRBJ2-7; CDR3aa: ASTSESYEQY
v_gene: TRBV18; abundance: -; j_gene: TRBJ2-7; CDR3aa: ASSPGLAGGRDEQY
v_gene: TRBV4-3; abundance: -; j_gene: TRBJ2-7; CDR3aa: ASSQDKVRGELHEQY
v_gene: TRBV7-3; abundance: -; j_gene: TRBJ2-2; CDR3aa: ASSLSWPNTGELF
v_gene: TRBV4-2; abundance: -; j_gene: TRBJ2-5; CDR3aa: ASSQPWTSEETQY
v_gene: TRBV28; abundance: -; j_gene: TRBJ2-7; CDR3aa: ASGTASYEQY
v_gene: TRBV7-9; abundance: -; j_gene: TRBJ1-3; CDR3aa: ASTHKGQMVSGNTIY
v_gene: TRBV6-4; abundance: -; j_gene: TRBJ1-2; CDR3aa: ASSDVPGGFGYT
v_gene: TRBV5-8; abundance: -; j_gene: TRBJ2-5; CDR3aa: ASSLFLAKQETQY
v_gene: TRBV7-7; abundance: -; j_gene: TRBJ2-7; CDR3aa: ASSLGSGTTYEQY
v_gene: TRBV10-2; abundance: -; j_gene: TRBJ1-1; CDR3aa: ASSRYREGTEAF
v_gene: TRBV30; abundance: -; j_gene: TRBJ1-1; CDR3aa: AWSRETEAF
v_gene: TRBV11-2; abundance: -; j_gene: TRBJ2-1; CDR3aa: ASSLGSLGEQF
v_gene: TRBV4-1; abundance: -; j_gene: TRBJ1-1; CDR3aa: ASSQDLENTEAF
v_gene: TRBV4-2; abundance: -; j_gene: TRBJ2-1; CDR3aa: ASSPGLAGGSGEQF
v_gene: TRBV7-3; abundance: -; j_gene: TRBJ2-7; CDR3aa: ASSFKAGDYEQY
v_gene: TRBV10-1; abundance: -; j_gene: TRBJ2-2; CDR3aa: ASSLHRGPTTGELF
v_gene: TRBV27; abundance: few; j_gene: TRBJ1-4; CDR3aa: ASSPLEDEKLF
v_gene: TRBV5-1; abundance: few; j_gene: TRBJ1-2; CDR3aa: ASSPDKRGYT
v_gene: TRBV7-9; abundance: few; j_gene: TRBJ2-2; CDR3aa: ASSLVGGRGSGELF
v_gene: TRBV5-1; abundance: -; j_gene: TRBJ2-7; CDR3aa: ASSLVLAGGPNYEQY
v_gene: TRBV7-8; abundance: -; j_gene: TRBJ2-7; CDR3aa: ASTGGYEQY
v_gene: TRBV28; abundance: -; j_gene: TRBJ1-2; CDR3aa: ASRGSVYGYT
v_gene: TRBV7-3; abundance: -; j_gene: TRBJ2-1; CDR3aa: ASSRRGAYNEQF
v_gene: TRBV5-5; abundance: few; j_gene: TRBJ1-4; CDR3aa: ASSSSWGDKGVEKLF
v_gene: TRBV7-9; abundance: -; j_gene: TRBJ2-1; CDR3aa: ASSLDSGRVYNEQF
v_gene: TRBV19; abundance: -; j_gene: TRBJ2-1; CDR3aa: ASSIQLAGPYNEQF
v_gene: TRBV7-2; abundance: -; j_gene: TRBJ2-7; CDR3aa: ASSLGIESGREQY
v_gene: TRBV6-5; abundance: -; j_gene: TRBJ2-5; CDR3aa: ASSYLGQRQETQY